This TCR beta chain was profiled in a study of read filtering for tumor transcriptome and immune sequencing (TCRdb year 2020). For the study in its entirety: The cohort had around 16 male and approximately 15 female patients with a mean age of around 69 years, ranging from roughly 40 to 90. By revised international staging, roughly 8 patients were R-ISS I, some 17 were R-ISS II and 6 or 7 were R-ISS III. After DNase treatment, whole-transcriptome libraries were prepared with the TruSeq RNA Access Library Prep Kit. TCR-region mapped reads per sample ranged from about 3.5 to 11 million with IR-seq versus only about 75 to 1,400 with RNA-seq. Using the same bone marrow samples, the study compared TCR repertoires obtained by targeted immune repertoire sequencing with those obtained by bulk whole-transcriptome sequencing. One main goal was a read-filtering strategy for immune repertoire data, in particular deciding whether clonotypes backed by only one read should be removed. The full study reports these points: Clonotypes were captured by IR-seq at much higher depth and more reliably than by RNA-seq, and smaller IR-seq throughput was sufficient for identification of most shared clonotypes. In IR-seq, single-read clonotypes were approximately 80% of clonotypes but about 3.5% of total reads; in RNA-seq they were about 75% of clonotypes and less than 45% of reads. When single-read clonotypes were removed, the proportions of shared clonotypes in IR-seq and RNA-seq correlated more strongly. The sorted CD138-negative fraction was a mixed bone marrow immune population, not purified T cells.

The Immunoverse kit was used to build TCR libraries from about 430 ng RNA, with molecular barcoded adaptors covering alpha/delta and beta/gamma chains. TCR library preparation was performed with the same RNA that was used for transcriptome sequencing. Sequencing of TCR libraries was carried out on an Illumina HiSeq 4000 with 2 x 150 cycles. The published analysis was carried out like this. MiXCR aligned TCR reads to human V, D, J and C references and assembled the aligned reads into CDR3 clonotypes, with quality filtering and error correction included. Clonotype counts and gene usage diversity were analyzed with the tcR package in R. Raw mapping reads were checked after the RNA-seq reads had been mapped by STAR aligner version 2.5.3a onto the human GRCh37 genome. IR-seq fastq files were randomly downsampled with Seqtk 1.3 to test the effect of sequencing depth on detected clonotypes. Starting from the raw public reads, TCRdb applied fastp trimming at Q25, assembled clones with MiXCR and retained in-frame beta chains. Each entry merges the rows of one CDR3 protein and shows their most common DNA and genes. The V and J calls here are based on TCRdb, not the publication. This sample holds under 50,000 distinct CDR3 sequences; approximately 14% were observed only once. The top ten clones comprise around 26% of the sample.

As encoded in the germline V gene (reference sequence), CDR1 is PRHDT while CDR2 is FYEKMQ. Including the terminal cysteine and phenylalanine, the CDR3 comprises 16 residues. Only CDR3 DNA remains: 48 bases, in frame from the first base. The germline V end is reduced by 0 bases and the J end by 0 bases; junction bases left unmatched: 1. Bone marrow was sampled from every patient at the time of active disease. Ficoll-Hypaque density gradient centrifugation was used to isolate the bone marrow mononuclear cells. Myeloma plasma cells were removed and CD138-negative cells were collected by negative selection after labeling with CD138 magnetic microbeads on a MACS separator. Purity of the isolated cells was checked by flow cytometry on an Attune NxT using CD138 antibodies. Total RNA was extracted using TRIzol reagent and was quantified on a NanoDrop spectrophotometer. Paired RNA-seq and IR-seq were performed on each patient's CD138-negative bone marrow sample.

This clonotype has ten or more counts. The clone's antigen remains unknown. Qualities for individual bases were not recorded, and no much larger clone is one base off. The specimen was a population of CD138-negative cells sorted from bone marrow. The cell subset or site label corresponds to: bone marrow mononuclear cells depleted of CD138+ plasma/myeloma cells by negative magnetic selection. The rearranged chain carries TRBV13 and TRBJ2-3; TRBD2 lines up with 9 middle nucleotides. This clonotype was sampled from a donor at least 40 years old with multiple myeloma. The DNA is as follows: TGTGCCAGCAGCTTAGGCCTAGCGGGAAGCACAGATACGCAGTATTTT. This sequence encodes CASSLGLAGSTDTQYF.